One sample yielded the 22 T cell receptor beta chains listed below, sequenced in a study of blood T cell repertoires in COVID-19 (dated by TCRdb to about 2020). The library was built by means of the immunoSEQ multiplex PCR assay. The clones in this table, taken by TCRdb from immuneACCESS, are in-frame only. Not every clone is retained; where verified, under half of the shortfall comes from an unresolved V gene, and the cause of the rest is unknown. Recorded for this sample are roughly 120,000 clones; around 80% of them occurred a single time. The ten largest clones take up approximately 7.9% of the sample. The sequencing input was peripheral blood. The receptors derive from a woman aged 80 or over with active or convalescent COVID-19.

This sequence joins TRBV5-1 and TRBJ2-7; TRBD2 aligns across 11 bases. Germline V gene data show CDR1 as SGHRS and CDR2 as YFSETQ. CDR3 size: 17 residues. J gave up 5 bases and V 0 bases, and 10 bases lay outside the gene matches. The CDR3 region has the DNA TGCGCCAGCAGCTTGGGGCTTCTAGCGGGAGGCGGGGACGAGCAGTACTTC. It specifies CASSLGLLAGGGDEQYF. The whole variable domain, filled in from reference TRBV5-1 and TRBJ2-7, reads KAGVTQTPRYLIKTRGQQVTLSCSPISGHRSVSWYQQTPGQGLQFLFEYFSETQRNKGNFPGRFSGRQFSNSRSEMNVSTLELGDSALYLCASSLGLLAGGGDEQYFGPGTRLTVT.

The chain links TRBV5-1 to TRBJ2-5; 11 bases map to TRBD2. V dropped 2 bases and J dropped 5; count of bases not matched to a gene: 11. Germline V gene lookup returns CDR1 SGHRS and CDR2 YFSETQ. This CDR3 spans 17 amino acids. The chain's CDR3 is CASSFLAGGGFGETQYF. The DNA for the CDR3 is TGCGCCAGCAGCTTCCTAGCGGGAGGAGGTTTTGGCGAGACCCAGTACTTC. Using reference TRBV5-1 and TRBJ2-5 for the parts outside the CDR3, the full variable domain is KAGVTQTPRYLIKTRGQQVTLSCSPISGHRSVSWYQQTPGQGLQFLFEYFSETQRNKGNFPGRFSGRQFSNSRSEMNVSTLELGDSALYLCASSFLAGGGFGETQYFGPGTRLLVL.

V gene TRBV18 combines with J gene TRBJ1-5, with a tentative D call TRBD1 (6 bases). Trimming left V 3 bases short and J 7 bases short, with 16 bases between. CDR1 is KGHSH, CDR2 LQKENI, per germline. This CDR3 is built from 15 residues. The CDR3 loop is CASSPPGQKGQPQHF. As DNA, the CDR3 is TGTGCCAGCTCACCTCCCGGACAGAAAGGACAGCCCCAGCATTTT.

The rearrangement joins TRBV12-2 to TRBJ2-1; the D segment call TRBD2 is taken from the table without a DNA check. TRBV12-2 is given as a pseudogene. The CDR3 has 19 amino acids. CDR3 protein: CASRLAVLAGGSSYNEQFF. The DNA for the CDR3 is TGTGCAAGTCGCTTAGCGGTTCTAGCGGGAGGGAGCTCCTACAATGAGCAGTTCTTC.

Details on this clone: The same CDR3 also results from other DNA sequences found in this sample. This chain connects TRBV5-1 to TRBJ1-6; D unresolved. The V and J ends lost 0 bases and 0 bases respectively, with 4 bases between them. The CDR3 length is 15 residues. Germline loops: CDR1 SGHRS, CDR2 YFSETQ. This CDR3 is CASSLGSSYNSPLHF. In nucleotides, the CDR3 is TGCGCCAGCAGCTTGGGGAGCTCCTATAATTCACCCCTCCACTTT.

V usage is TRBV19 and J usage is TRBJ1-2; 12 nucleotides match TRBD1. This CDR3 contains 19 residues. CDR1 is LNHDA and CDR2 is SQIVND in the germline V gene (reference sequence). Trimming cost V 4 bases and J 0 bases; bases outside gene matches: 12. The CDR3 region has the DNA TGTGCCAGTAGTACGTTTTCCCCGGGACAGGGGGCTTCTAACTATGGCTACACCTTC. This encodes CASSTFSPGQGASNYGYTF. The full variable domain, with the rest looked up from reference TRBV19 and TRBJ1-2, is DGGITQSPKYLFRKEGQNVTLSCEQNLNHDAMYWYRQDPGQGLRLIYYSQIVNDFQKGDIAEGYSVSREKKESFPLTVTSAQKNPTAFYLCASSTFSPGQGASNYGYTFGSGTRLTVV.

The chain joins TRBV28 to TRBJ1-1, with D maybe TRBD1 (5 bases). This CDR3 is built from 16 residues. Per the germline V gene, CDR1 is MDHEN and CDR2 is SYDVKM. Trimming shortened V by 2 bases and J by 1 base, and 14 bases separated the two germline ends. The CDR3 DNA is TGTGCCAGCAGTTTACTGTTGGGGGGTGGGAACACTGAAGCTTTCTTT. It encodes CASSLLLGGGNTEAFF.

J is TRBJ2-5 and V is TRBV5-1; 12 bases agree with TRBD2. CDR3 length: 16 amino acids. Germline V gene lookup returns CDR1 SGHRS and CDR2 YFSETQ. The junction had 7 bases not matched to a gene; V was cut back by 2 bases and J by 5 bases. CDR3 sequence: CASSFRLAGDGETQYF. As DNA, the CDR3 is TGCGCCAGCAGCTTCCGACTAGCGGGAGATGGGGAGACCCAGTACTTC. Based on the CDR3 plus reference TRBV5-1 and TRBJ2-5, the full variable domain is KAGVTQTPRYLIKTRGQQVTLSCSPISGHRSVSWYQQTPGQGLQFLFEYFSETQRNKGNFPGRFSGRQFSNSRSEMNVSTLELGDSALYLCASSFRLAGDGETQYFGPGTRLLVL.

DNA of the CDR3: TGTGCCAGCAGCCAGAGGTGGCTGAACACTGAAGCTTTCTTT. It is translated as CASSQRWLNTEAFF. The chain joins TRBV3-1 (or the pseudogene TRBV3-2) to TRBJ1-1; no clear D gene. Germline values: CDR1 LGHDT, CDR2 YNNKEL (reference sequence). This CDR3 region has 14 residues. With 3 bases removed from V and 0 bases from J, the gap between germline ends came to 8 bases.

The chain links TRBV5-6 to TRBJ2-5; D gene ambiguous. Germline V gives CDR1 SGHDT, CDR2 YYEEEE. Trimming cost V 1 base and J 5 bases, with 9 bases left between them. This CDR3 comprises 13 residues. CDR3 residues: CASSLRNGETQYF. The DNA of the CDR3 is TGTGCCAGCAGCTTGAGGAACGGGGAGACCCAGTACTTC.

The gene calls are TRBV6-5 and TRBJ1-1; D ambiguous. The germline V gene encodes CDR1 MNHEY and CDR2 SVGAGI. V lost 7 bases and J 1 base, leaving 13 bases between the germline ends. The length of the CDR3 is 14 residues. The CDR3 sequence: CASIGGLPNTEAFF. CDR3 sequence (DNA): TGTGCCAGCATTGGAGGACTTCCGAACACTGAAGCTTTCTTT.

There are a few counts of this clone. The CDR3 DNA follows: TGCGCCAGCAGGGAAGGGGCGGGGGCCGTGGGACACGAGCAGTACTTC. This encodes CASREGAGAVGHEQYF. V usage is TRBV10-1 and J usage is TRBJ2-7, with D maybe TRBD2 (7 bases). Trimming removed 6 bases from V and 5 bases from J, with 23 bases in between. The germline gives CDR1 WNHNN, CDR2 SYGVQD (reference sequence). The CDR3 is 16 residues long.

The chain has TRBV19 and TRBJ2-7; 10 bases match TRBD1. CDR3 length: 14 amino acids. CDR1 and CDR2 from the germline V gene are LNHDA and SQIVND (reference sequence). Losses at the gene ends were 10 bases for V and 3 bases for J; bases not matched to a gene: 9. The CDR3 loop is CATRRGTGVYEQYF. In DNA, the CDR3 is TGTGCCACAAGACGAGGGACAGGGGTCTACGAGCAGTACTTC.

The chain employs TRBV20-1 and TRBJ2-5, with D perhaps matching TRBD2 (5 bases). V lost 6 bases to trimming and J lost 5 bases, with 10 bases between them. The CDR3 has 11 amino acids. Germline assignment: CDR1 DFQATT and CDR2 SNEGSKA (reference sequence). The CDR3 sequence: CSAVERETQYF. In DNA, the CDR3 is TGCAGTGCCGTTGAGCGGGAGACCCAGTACTTC.

The chain recombines TRBV10-2 with TRBJ2-7; 11 positions agree with TRBD1. Trimming cost V 10 bases and J 5 bases; bases outside gene matches: 13. CDR3 length: 15 amino acids. CDR1 and CDR2 (germline): WSHSY, SAAADI. The CDR3 DNA is TGCGCCACCAACACTCCGGGACAGGGGGGCCACGAGCAGTACTTC. Residues: CATNTPGQGGHEQYF.

This clone occurred a few times. The V gene is TRBV9, the J gene TRBJ1-6; a possible D gene is TRBD1 (5 bases). The length of the CDR3 is 14 residues. Germline assignment: CDR1 SGDLS and CDR2 YYNGEE. Between the trimmed V and J ends, which lost 4 bases and 9 bases, there was a span of 14 bases. The CDR3 spells CASSPWGGTSPLHF. CDR3 nucleotide sequence: TGTGCCAGCAGCCCATGGGGGGGGACTTCACCCCTCCACTTT.

The rearrangement uses TRBV9 and TRBJ2-1; weak D call: TRBD2 (5 bases). Germline V CDR1 and CDR2: SGDLS, YYNGEE. The CDR3 runs to 13 residues. Trimming pared 0 bases from V and 12 bases from J, leaving 13 bases between. The CDR3 DNA sequence: TGTGCCAGCAGCGTAGGGGAGATCGGTCTGCAGTTCTTC. Protein product: CASSVGEIGLQFF. The entire variable domain, with the rest obtained from reference TRBV9 and TRBJ2-1, is as follows: DSGVTQTPKHLITATGQRVTLRCSPRSGDLSVYWYQQSLDQGLQFLIQYYNGEERAKGNILERFSAQQFPDLHSELNLSSLELGDSALYFCASSVGEIGLQFFGPGTRLTVL.

This chain links TRBV13 with TRBJ2-3; TRBD1 is a possible D gene (7 bases). Trimming cost V 6 bases and J 9 bases, with 25 bases left between them. CDR1 is PRHDT, CDR2 FYEKMQ, per germline (reference sequence). This CDR3 contains 16 residues. CDR3 nucleotide sequence: TGTGCCAGCAGACACTCCAGGGCAGGGGGAGGCGGGACGCAGTATTTT. Residues: CASRHSRAGGGGTQYF. Full variable domain (missing parts from reference TRBV13 and TRBJ2-3): AAGVIQSPRHLIKEKRETATLKCYPIPRHDTVYWYQQGPGQDPQFLISFYEKMQSDKGSIPDRFSAQQFSDYHSELNMSSLELGDSALYFCASRHSRAGGGGTQYFGPGTRLTVL.

The chain carries TRBV9 and TRBJ2-7; D unclear. Germline V gene lookup returns CDR1 SGDLS and CDR2 YYNGEE. Trimming left V 0 bases short and J 2 bases short, with 9 bases between. The CDR3 contains 14 residues. CDR3 DNA sequence: TGTGCCAGCAGCGTAGCCACCTCGGCCTACGAGCAGTACTTC. As protein: CASSVATSAYEQYF.

The chain carries TRBV6-6 and TRBJ1-3; 8 bases are a match to TRBD1. Germline trimming cut 6 bases from V and 8 bases from J; bases unmatched to any gene: 12. The CDR3 is 15 amino acids. Germline V gene sequence: CDR1 MNHNY, CDR2 SVGAGI (reference sequence). In DNA form, the CDR3 reads TGTGCCAGCAGCCTGAGTTCCATACAGGGGGACACCATATATTTT. Amino acids: CASSLSSIQGDTIYF.

The CDR3 region is CASSGQGARYTF. The DNA of the CDR3 is TGTGCCAGCAGTGGACAGGGGGCAAGGTACACCTTC. The V and J genes are TRBV12-3 or TRBV12-4 and TRBJ1-2; TRBD1 matches at 11 bases. The CDR3 length is 12 residues. The V and J ends lost 5 bases and 11 bases, in that order; junction bases with no gene match: 4.

The chain has TRBV18 and TRBJ1-4, with TRBD1 matching 7 bases. Germline V gene data show CDR1 as KGHSH and CDR2 as LQKENI. V gave up 4 bases and J gave up 0 bases; unmatched junction bases: 5. The CDR3 spans 16 residues. The CDR3: CASSLRDSSTNEKLFF. CDR3 nucleotide sequence: TGTGCCAGCTCACTGAGGGACAGCTCAACTAATGAAAAACTGTTTTTT.